This entry lists 14 T cell receptor beta chains sequenced from one sample in a study of cytomegalovirus exposure and HLA in healthy donors. Vbeta (60) and Jbeta (13) primers were used in the PCR. Assay used: immunoSEQ multiplex PCR; TCRdb lists only in-frame clones, some missing. The data hold roughly 100,000 clones, with around three quarters observed a single time. Sequencing used PBMCs. These receptors all come from a man aged 50-60 years in good health and CMV-seropositive.

This clone showed up just a few times. The chain carries TRBV2 and TRBJ2-5; D may be TRBD1 (6 bases). The CDR3 has 14 residues. Trimming removed 5 bases from V and 7 bases from J, with 17 bases in between. CDR1 is SNHLY and CDR2 is FYNNEI in the germline V gene. CDR3 sequence reads: CASSPGDQGATQYF. CDR3 coding DNA: TGTGCCAGCAGTCCAGGGGATCAAGGTGCGACCCAGTACTTC.

The genes are TRBV19 and TRBJ2-1; a possible D gene is TRBD1 (6 bases). This CDR3 has 16 residues. V was trimmed by 4 bases and J by 1 base, leaving 14 bases between them. Germline CDR1 and CDR2: LNHDA and SQIVND (reference sequence). The CDR3 DNA sequence: TGTGCCAGTAGTACCGACAGGTACCAATCCTACAATGAGCAGTTCTTC. This translates into CASSTDRYQSYNEQFF.

The V gene is TRBV15, the J gene TRBJ1-3; D gene unclear. This CDR3 comprises 14 residues. Germline CDR1 reads LNHNV; CDR2 reads YYDKDF (reference sequence). The ends were cut back, 8 bases at V and 1 base at J, with 12 bases in the middle. This CDR3 is CATRSGLSGNTIYF. CDR3 coding DNA: TGTGCCACCCGCTCGGGATTGTCTGGAAACACCATATATTTT.

The chain recombines TRBV30 with TRBJ1-1; TRBD1 might be the D (6 bases). V was trimmed by 4 bases and J by 2 bases, leaving 11 bases between them. The CDR3 has 13 residues. Germline CDR1 GTSNPN, CDR2 SVGIG (reference sequence). The CDR3 nucleotides are TGTGCCTGGATAGGGACACCAAACACTGAAGCTTTCTTT. The encoded protein is CAWIGTPNTEAFF.

This clone has a handful of counts. The chain combines TRBV18 with TRBJ1-3; D gene ambiguous. Germline loops: CDR1 KGHSH, CDR2 LQKENI. The length of the CDR3 is 16 residues. Trimming took 0 bases from V and 2 from J, leaving 11 bases between them. The CDR3 is CASSPPAGWTGNTIYF. CDR3 nucleotides: TGTGCCAGCTCACCACCGGCGGGGTGGACTGGAAACACCATATATTTT.

V gene TRBV7-3 combines with J gene TRBJ2-3; 9 bases match TRBD2. V lost 5 bases and J lost 0; bases outside the gene matches: 6. Germline CDR1 SGHTA, CDR2 FQGTGA. The CDR3 totals 16 residues. The CDR3 DNA follows: TGTGCCAGCAGCCTATTAGCGGGGGTTAGCACAGATACGCAGTATTTT. This codes for CASSLLAGVSTDTQYF.

V usage is TRBV5-1 and J usage is TRBJ2-1; 10 positions agree with TRBD1. V lost 0 bases, J lost 16 bases, and 19 bases stayed unmatched. Germline V gives CDR1 SGHRS, CDR2 YFSETQ. This CDR3 region has 17 residues. This CDR3 reads CASSLVISEGLTGGIFF. The CDR3, as DNA: TGCGCCAGCAGCTTGGTCATCTCCGAGGGGCTGACAGGGGGCATATTCTTC.

J is TRBJ1-5 and V is TRBV19; the D gene is possibly TRBD1 (6 bases). The CDR3 covers 18 residues. Per germline, CDR1 LNHDA and CDR2 SQIVND (reference sequence). The ends were cut back, 1 base at V and 0 bases at J, with 16 bases in the middle. The CDR3, as DNA: TGTGCCAGTAGTATAGGGGGAGGGGGAGCATATAGCAATCAGCCCCAGCATTTT. It translates to CASSIGGGGAYSNQPQHF.

The chain has TRBV5-1 and TRBJ2-5, with 7 bases aligning to TRBD2. With the DNA end fitting TRBJ2-7 better, the J assignment may be wrong. This CDR3 has 13 residues. Germline lookup yields CDR1 SGHRS and CDR2 YFSETQ. This CDR3 is CASSPGGTYEQYF. CDR3 coding DNA: TGCGCCAGCAGCCCCGGGGGGACCTACGAGCAGTACTTC.

The V gene is TRBV2, the J gene TRBJ2-2; maybe TRBD1 (5 bases). Germline loops: CDR1 SNHLY, CDR2 FYNNEI. V lost 7 bases, J lost 2 bases, and 11 bases lay in between. The CDR3 is 14 amino acids. The CDR3 region is CASTGAVNTGELFF. In nucleotides, the CDR3 is TGTGCCAGCACTGGGGCAGTAAACACCGGGGAGCTGTTTTTT. The full variable domain, rest sourced from reference TRBV2 and TRBJ2-2, is EPEVTQTPSHQVTQMGQEVILRCVPISNHLYFYWYRQILGQKVEFLVSFYNNEISEKSEIFDDQFSVERPDGSNFTLKIRSTKLEDSAMYFCASTGAVNTGELFFGEGSRLTVL.

The V call is TRBV27, the J call TRBJ2-1, with D unclear. CDR1 and CDR2 (germline): MNHEY, SMNVEV (reference sequence). CDR3 length: 11 residues. Trimming left V 3 bases short and J 11 bases short, with 8 bases between. CDR3 loop: CASSFSGKQFF. The DNA for the CDR3 is TGTGCCAGCAGTTTTTCCGGTAAGCAGTTCTTC.

This sequence joins TRBV5-1 and TRBJ2-3, with D perhaps TRBD2 (5 bases). Germline CDR1 SGHRS, CDR2 YFSETQ. This CDR3 spans 14 amino acids. The V and J ends lost 4 bases and 6 bases respectively, with 15 bases between them. DNA for the CDR3: TGCGCCAGCAGCCGGGAACCCTCGGGGGATACGCAGTATTTT. It translates to CASSREPSGDTQYF.

The chain recombines TRBV11-3 with TRBJ1-1; perhaps TRBD1 as D (5 bases). Germline assignment: CDR1 SGHNT and CDR2 YENEEA. CDR3 length: 13 residues. Deletions cut 5 bases from V and 5 bases from J, with 12 bases between. For the CDR3, the DNA is TGTGCCAGCAGCCCCGATCCAGGGACTGAAGCTTTCTTT. Its translation: CASSPDPGTEAFF.

The chain recombines TRBV5-1 with TRBJ2-3, with D unresolved. The length of the CDR3 is 15 residues. CDR1 is SGHRS, CDR2 YFSETQ, per germline. Trimming left V 4 bases short and J 2 bases short, with 14 bases between. As DNA, the CDR3 is TGCGCCAGCAGCCCACCCCGGGTAAACACAGATACGCAGTATTTT. It is translated as CASSPPRVNTDTQYF. The whole variable domain, remainder taken from reference TRBV5-1 and TRBJ2-3, is KAGVTQTPRYLIKTRGQQVTLSCSPISGHRSVSWYQQTPGQGLQFLFEYFSETQRNKGNFPGRFSGRQFSNSRSEMNVSTLELGDSALYLCASSPPRVNTDTQYFGPGTRLTVL.